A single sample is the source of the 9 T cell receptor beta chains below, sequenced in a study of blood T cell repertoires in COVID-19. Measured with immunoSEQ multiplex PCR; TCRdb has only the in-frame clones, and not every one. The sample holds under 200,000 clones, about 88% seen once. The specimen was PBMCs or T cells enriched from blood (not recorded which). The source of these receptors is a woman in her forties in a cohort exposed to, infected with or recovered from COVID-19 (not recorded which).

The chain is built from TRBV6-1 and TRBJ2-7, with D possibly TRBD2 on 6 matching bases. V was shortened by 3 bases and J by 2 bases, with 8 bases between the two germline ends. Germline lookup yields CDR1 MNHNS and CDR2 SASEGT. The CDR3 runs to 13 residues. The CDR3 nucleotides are TGTGCCAGCAGTGACCCGGGAGCCTACGAGCAGTACTTC. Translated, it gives CASSDPGAYEQYF.

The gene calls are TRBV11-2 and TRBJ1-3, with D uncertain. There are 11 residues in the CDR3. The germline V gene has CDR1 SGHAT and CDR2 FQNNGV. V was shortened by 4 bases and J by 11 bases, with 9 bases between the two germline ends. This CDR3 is CASSSLLSIYF. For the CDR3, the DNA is TGTGCCAGCAGCTCCCTTCTTTCCATATATTTT.

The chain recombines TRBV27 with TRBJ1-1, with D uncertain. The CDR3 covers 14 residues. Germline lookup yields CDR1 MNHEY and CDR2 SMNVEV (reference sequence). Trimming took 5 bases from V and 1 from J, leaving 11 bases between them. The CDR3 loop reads CASSPWAGNTEAFF. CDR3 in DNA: TGTGCCAGCAGTCCGTGGGCAGGGAACACTGAAGCTTTCTTT.

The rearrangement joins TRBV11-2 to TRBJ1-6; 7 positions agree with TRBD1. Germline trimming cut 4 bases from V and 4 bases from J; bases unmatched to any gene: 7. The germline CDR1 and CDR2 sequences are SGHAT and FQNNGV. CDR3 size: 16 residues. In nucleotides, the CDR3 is TGTGCCAGCAGCTGGACAGGACAGCCATATAATTCACCCCTCCACTTT. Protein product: CASSWTGQPYNSPLHF.

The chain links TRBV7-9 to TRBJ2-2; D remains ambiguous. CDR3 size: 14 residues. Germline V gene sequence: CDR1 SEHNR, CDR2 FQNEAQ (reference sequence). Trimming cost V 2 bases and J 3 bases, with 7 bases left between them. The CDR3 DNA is TGTGCCAGCAGCTTACCCGCGGACACCGGGGAGCTGTTTTTT. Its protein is CASSLPADTGELFF.

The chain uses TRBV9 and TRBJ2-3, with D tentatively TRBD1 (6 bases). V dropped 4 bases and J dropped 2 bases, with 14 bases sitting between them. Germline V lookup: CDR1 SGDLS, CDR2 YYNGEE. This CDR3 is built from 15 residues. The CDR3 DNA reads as TGTGCCAGCAGCACCCTGACAGGACACACAGATACGCAGTATTTT. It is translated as CASSTLTGHTDTQYF.

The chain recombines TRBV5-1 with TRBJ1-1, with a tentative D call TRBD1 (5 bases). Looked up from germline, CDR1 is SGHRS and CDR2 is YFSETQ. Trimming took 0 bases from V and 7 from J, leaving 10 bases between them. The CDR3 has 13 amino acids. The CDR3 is CASSLGREDEAFF. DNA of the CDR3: TGCGCCAGCAGCTTGGGCAGGGAGGATGAAGCTTTCTTT.

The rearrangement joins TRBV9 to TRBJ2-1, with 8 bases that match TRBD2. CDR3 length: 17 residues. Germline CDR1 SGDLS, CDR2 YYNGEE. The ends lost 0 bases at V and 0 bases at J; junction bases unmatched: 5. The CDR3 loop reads CASSVDSGMASYNEQFF. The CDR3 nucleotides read TGTGCCAGCAGCGTAGATAGCGGGATGGCCTCCTACAATGAGCAGTTCTTC. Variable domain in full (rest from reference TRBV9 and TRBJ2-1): DSGVTQTPKHLITATGQRVTLRCSPRSGDLSVYWYQQSLDQGLQFLIQYYNGEERAKGNILERFSAQQFPDLHSELNLSSLELGDSALYFCASSVDSGMASYNEQFFGPGTRLTVL.

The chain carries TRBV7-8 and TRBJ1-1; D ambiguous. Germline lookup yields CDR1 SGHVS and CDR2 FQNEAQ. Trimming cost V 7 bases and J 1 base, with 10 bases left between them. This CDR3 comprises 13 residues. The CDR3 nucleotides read TGTGCCAGCACACCCCGGGGGAACACTGAAGCTTTCTTT. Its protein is CASTPRGNTEAFF.